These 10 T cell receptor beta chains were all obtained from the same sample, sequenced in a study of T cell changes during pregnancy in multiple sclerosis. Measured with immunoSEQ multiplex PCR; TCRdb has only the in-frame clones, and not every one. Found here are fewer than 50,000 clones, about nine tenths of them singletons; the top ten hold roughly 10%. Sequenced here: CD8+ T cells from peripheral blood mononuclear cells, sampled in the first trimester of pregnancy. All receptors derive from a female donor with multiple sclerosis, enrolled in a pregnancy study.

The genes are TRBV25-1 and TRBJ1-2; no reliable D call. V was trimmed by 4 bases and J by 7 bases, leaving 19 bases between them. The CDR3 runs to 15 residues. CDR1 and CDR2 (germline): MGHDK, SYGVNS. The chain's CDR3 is CASSGTGLPGGGYTF. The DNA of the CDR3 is TGTGCCAGCAGTGGGACGGGCCTCCCTGGAGGTGGCTACACCTTC.

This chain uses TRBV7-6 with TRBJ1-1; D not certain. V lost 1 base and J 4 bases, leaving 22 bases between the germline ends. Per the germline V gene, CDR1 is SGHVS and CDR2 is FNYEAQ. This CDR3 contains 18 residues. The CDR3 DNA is TGTGCCAGCAGCTTAGGTCCTGGAAACGGGGTGAAGTCCACTGAAGCTTTCTTT. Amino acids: CASSLGPGNGVKSTEAFF. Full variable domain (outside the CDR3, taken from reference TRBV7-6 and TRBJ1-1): GAGVSQSPRYKVTKRGQDVALRCDPISGHVSLYWYRQALGQGPEFLTYFNYEAQQDKSGLPNDRFSAERPEGSISTLTIQRTEQRDSAMYRCASSLGPGNGVKSTEAFFGQGTRLTVV.

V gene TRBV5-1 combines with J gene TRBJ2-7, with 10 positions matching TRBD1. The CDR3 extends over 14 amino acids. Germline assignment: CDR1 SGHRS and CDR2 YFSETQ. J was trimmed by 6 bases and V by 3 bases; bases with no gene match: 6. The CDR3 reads CASSYWDRGREQYF. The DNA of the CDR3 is TGCGCCAGCAGCTATTGGGACAGGGGCCGCGAGCAGTACTTC.

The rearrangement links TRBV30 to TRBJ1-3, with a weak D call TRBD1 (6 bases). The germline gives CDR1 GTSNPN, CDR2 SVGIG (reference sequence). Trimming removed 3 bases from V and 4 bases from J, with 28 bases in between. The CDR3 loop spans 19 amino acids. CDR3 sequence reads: CAWRGGQLLVCFSGNTIYF. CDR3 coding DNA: TGTGCCTGGAGAGGAGGACAGTTATTGGTTTGTTTTTCCGGAAACACCATATATTTT.

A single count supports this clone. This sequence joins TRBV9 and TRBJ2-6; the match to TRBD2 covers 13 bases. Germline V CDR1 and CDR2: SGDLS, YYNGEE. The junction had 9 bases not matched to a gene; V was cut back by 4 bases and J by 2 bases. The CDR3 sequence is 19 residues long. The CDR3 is CASSKKGLAGNAGANVLTF. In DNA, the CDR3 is TGTGCCAGCAGCAAAAAGGGACTAGCGGGGAACGCTGGGGCCAACGTCCTGACTTTC.

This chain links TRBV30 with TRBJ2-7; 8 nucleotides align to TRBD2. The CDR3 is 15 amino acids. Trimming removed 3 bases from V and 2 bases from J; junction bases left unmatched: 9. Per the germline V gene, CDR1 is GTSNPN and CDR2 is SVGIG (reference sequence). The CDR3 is CAWRENGLAPYEQYF. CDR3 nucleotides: TGTGCCTGGAGGGAAAATGGACTAGCCCCCTACGAGCAGTACTTC.

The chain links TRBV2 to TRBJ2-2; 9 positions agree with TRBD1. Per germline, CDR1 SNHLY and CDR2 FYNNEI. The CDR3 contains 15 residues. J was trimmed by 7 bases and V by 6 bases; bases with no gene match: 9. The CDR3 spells CASSVGTGRNGELFF. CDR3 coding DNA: TGTGCCAGCAGCGTTGGGACAGGGAGGAACGGGGAGCTGTTTTTT.

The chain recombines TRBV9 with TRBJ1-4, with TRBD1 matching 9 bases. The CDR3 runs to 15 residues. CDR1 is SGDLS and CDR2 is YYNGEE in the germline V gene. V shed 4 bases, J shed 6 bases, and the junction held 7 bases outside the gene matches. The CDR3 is CASSLAGQGDEKLFF. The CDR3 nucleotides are TGTGCCAGCAGCCTAGCGGGACAGGGAGATGAAAAACTGTTTTTT. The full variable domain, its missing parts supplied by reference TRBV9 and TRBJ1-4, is DSGVTQTPKHLITATGQRVTLRCSPRSGDLSVYWYQQSLDQGLQFLIQYYNGEERAKGNILERFSAQQFPDLHSELNLSSLELGDSALYFCASSLAGQGDEKLFFGSGTQLSVL.

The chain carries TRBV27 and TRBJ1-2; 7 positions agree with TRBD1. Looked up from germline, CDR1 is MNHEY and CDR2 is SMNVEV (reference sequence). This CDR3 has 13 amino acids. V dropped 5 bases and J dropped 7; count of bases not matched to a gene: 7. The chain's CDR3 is CASSATGVSGYTF. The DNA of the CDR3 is TGTGCCAGCAGTGCCACAGGGGTTTCTGGCTACACCTTC.

In DNA, the CDR3 is TGTGCCAGCAGTTATACGGGGAACCTCATGAACACTGAAGCTTTCTTT. Protein product: CASSYTGNLMNTEAFF. The chain recombines TRBV27 with TRBJ1-1; D unclear. In germline, CDR1 is MNHEY, CDR2 SMNVEV (reference sequence). The CDR3 is made up of 16 amino acids. Trimming took off 4 bases at V and 0 bases at J, with 15 bases between the two ends.